This entry lists 26 T cell receptor beta chains sequenced from one sample in a study of neoadjuvant anti-PD-1 for oral cavity cancer. The time point is: after neoadjuvant nivolumab, at surgical resection. Produced via immunoSEQ multiplex PCR; TCRdb's table is partial and in-frame only. The table lists 9,500 to 10,000 clones, 60% to 80% of them singletons. Sequenced material: PBMCs, taken after nivolumab (anti-PD-1) treatment. These receptors were obtained from a person aged 40 to 85 with oral cavity squamous cell carcinoma.

The rearrangement links TRBV11-3 to TRBJ2-5, with 7 bases identical to TRBD2. This CDR3 contains 13 residues. V trimming: 3 bases; J trimming: 5 bases; junction bases outside the gene matches: 3. The germline CDR1 and CDR2 sequences are SGHNT and YENEEA. CDR3 amino acids: CASSFGGGETQYF. CDR3 DNA: TGTGCCAGCAGCTTTGGGGGAGGGGAGACCCAGTACTTC.

CDR3 region: CASSPNNRGHGYTF. The CDR3 DNA reads as TGTGCCAGCAGTCCTAACAACAGGGGACATGGCTACACCTTC. V usage is TRBV6-1 and J usage is TRBJ1-2; the match to TRBD1 covers 7 bases. The CDR3 consists of 14 residues. Germline assignment: CDR1 MNHNS and CDR2 SASEGT. The V segment lost 5 bases and the J segment 6 bases; nucleotides outside the gene matches: 9.

This clone showed up just a few times. The chain links TRBV11-2 to TRBJ1-2, with TRBD1 identical over 8 bases. Unmatched junction bases numbered 9, after V lost 5 bases and J lost 4 bases. This CDR3 contains 15 residues. The germline V gene encodes CDR1 SGHAT and CDR2 FQNNGV. CDR3 nucleotide sequence: TGTGCCAGCAGCACCTGGACAGGGAACGGCTATGGCTACACCTTC. This codes for CASSTWTGNGYGYTF.

The V and J genes are TRBV5-4 and TRBJ1-2; 7 bases line up with TRBD1. This CDR3 contains 13 residues. CDR1 and CDR2 from the germline V gene are SGHNT and YYREEE (reference sequence). J gave up 2 bases and V 3 bases, and 1 base lay outside the gene matches. CDR3 bases: TGTGCCAGCAGCTCGACAGGGAACTATGGCTACACCTTC. Amino acid sequence: CASSSTGNYGYTF.

The chain carries TRBV28 and TRBJ2-3; 8 nucleotides line up with TRBD2. J was trimmed by 1 base and V by 7 bases; bases with no gene match: 13. CDR1 is MDHEN and CDR2 is SYDVKM in the germline V gene. The CDR3 runs 17 residues. The CDR3 reads CASKSAGDISRTDTQYF. Written as DNA, the CDR3 is TGTGCCAGCAAATCAGCGGGAGACATATCCCGCACAGATACGCAGTATTTT.

V usage is TRBV4-2 and J usage is TRBJ1-2; 9 bases match TRBD1. From germline, CDR1 is LGHNA and CDR2 YNFKEQ. The CDR3 has 15 residues. Trimming at V came to 3 bases and at J to 4 bases, leaving 6 bases not matched to a gene. The DNA of the CDR3 is TGTGCCAGCAGCCAGTCGGGACAGGGCGGCTATGGCTACACCTTC. Translated: CASSQSGQGGYGYTF.

This chain links TRBV7-9 with TRBJ1-1; D gene uncertain. The germline gives CDR1 SEHNR, CDR2 FQNEAQ (reference sequence). V lost 5 bases and J 2 bases, leaving 12 bases between the germline ends. This CDR3 contains 14 residues. The CDR3 reads CASSPPRINTEAFF. The DNA of the CDR3 is TGTGCCAGCAGCCCCCCAAGAATAAACACTGAAGCTTTCTTT.

The gene calls are TRBV9 and TRBJ2-7; 7 bases align to TRBD2. Germline-derived CDR1 and CDR2 are SGDLS and YYNGEE. V was pared by 0 bases and J by 3 bases, with 3 bases of the junction left unmatched. The CDR3 loop spans 14 amino acids. This CDR3 is CASSVAPSGYEQYF. CDR3 DNA: TGTGCCAGCAGCGTAGCTCCTAGCGGCTACGAGCAGTACTTC.

The gene calls are TRBV5-4 and TRBJ1-2, with unresolved D. The CDR3 loop spans 13 amino acids. Per germline, CDR1 SGHNT and CDR2 YYREEE (reference sequence). Between the trimmed V and J ends, which lost 4 bases and 5 bases, there was a span of 12 bases. The CDR3 DNA reads TGTGCCAGCAGCCAGAGGGCTGTTTATGGCTACACCTTC. It yields the protein CASSQRAVYGYTF.

This clone was seen a single time. V gene TRBV4-1 combines with J gene TRBJ1-4; no definite D call. Trimming left V 5 bases short and J 0 bases short, with 7 bases between. The germline gives CDR1 MGHRA, CDR2 YSYEKL. This CDR3 contains 14 residues. The CDR3: CASSLAATNEKLFF. CDR3 DNA sequence: TGCGCCAGCAGCTTGGCTGCAACTAATGAAAAACTGTTTTTT.

The chain recombines TRBV7-8 with TRBJ2-1, with 9 bases identical to TRBD2. Losses at the gene ends were 1 base for V and 11 bases for J; bases not matched to a gene: 6. The V gene's germline CDR1 is SGHVS and CDR2 FQNEAQ. This CDR3 comprises 14 residues. The CDR3 reads CASSLVAGGHKQFF. The CDR3 DNA reads TGTGCCAGCAGCTTAGTGGCGGGGGGGCATAAGCAGTTCTTC.

This clone was picked up a small number of times. V and J are TRBV30 and TRBJ1-3, with TRBD1 matching 7 bases. Germline trimming cut 3 bases from V and 8 bases from J; bases unmatched to any gene: 10. The germline CDR1 and CDR2 sequences are GTSNPN and SVGIG (reference sequence). The CDR3 is made up of 14 amino acids. This CDR3 is CAWRGTVRGDTIYF. Written as DNA, the CDR3 is TGTGCCTGGAGAGGGACAGTGCGGGGGGACACCATATATTTT.

In this sample, this clone turned up once. The rearrangement uses TRBV5-1 and TRBJ2-4; D gene uncertain. Germline loops: CDR1 SGHRS, CDR2 YFSETQ. V shed 3 bases and J shed 0 bases, with 10 bases lying between them. The CDR3 covers 15 residues. The CDR3: CASSSIDLAKNIQYF. The DNA for the CDR3 is TGCGCCAGCAGCTCCATCGACCTAGCCAAAAACATTCAGTACTTC.

The rearrangement uses TRBV28 and TRBJ1-1; D is ambiguous. V was clipped by 5 bases and J by 5 bases, with 18 bases between them. The germline CDR1 and CDR2 sequences are MDHEN and SYDVKM. The CDR3 has 15 amino acids. DNA of the CDR3: TGTGCCAGCAGTCCGTACCCCAAGGGAAGGACTGAAGCTTTCTTT. As protein: CASSPYPKGRTEAFF.

This clone was detected a few times. The rearrangement links TRBV7-9 to TRBJ2-7; D unresolved. CDR3 length: 15 amino acids. V gave up 0 bases and J gave up 0 bases, with 9 bases separating them. Germline V gene data show CDR1 as SEHNR and CDR2 as FQNEAQ (reference sequence). CDR3 DNA: TGTGCCAGCAGCTTAGCGCTGACGAGCTCCTACGAGCAGTACTTC. Protein: CASSLALTSSYEQYF.

Here the CDR3 reads CASKRKYGYTF. The CDR3 DNA sequence: TGTGCCAGCAAGAGGAAGTATGGCTACACCTTC. The chain couples TRBV7-2 to TRBJ1-2; unclear D gene. V lost 7 bases, J lost 5 bases, and 8 bases lay in between. Germline loops: CDR1 SGHTA, CDR2 FQGNSA. The CDR3 consists of 11 residues.

This clone came up a few times. The rearrangement links TRBV5-5 to TRBJ1-1, with D perhaps matching TRBD1 (6 bases). The CDR3 sequence is 13 residues long. V lost 0 bases and J lost 5, with 8 bases in between. The germline gives CDR1 SGHKS, CDR2 YYEKEE (reference sequence). Written as DNA, the CDR3 is TGTGCCAGCAGCTTGGACAGGGCTACTGAAGCTTTCTTT. Translation gives CASSLDRATEAFF.

V usage is TRBV9 and J usage is TRBJ1-3, with D unclear. Germline loops: CDR1 SGDLS, CDR2 YYNGEE. The CDR3 is 15 residues long. Trimming took 0 bases from V and 0 from J, leaving 7 bases between them. The CDR3 is CASSVGRRSGNTIYF. CDR3 in DNA: TGTGCCAGCAGCGTAGGGCGGCGCTCTGGAAACACCATATATTTT.

V is TRBV5-6 and J is TRBJ1-1; 9 bases are a match to TRBD1. With V trimmed by 6 bases and J by 7 bases, 16 bases remained unmatched. The CDR3 runs 16 residues. Per germline, CDR1 SGHDT and CDR2 YYEEEE. The CDR3 loop is CASTPRWDRAQHEAFF. DNA of the CDR3: TGTGCCAGCACCCCGAGGTGGGACAGGGCCCAACATGAAGCTTTCTTT.

Concerning this clone: Other DNA sequences in this sample translate to the same CDR3. The chain uses TRBV6-1 and TRBJ2-6; tentative D call: TRBD2 (5 bases). In germline, CDR1 is MNHNS, CDR2 SASEGT. This CDR3 region has 15 residues. Trimming stripped 4 bases from V and 2 bases from J, with 9 bases between. CDR3 in DNA: TGTGCCAGCAGTGGGGCGGGTCCTGGGGCCAACGTCCTGACTTTC. This translates into CASSGAGPGANVLTF.

The chain is built from TRBV29-1 and TRBJ2-7, with no clear D. Trimming removed 1 base from V and 4 bases from J, with 5 bases in between. This CDR3 spans 11 amino acids. From germline, CDR1 is SQVTM and CDR2 ANQGSEA. In DNA, the CDR3 is TGCAGCGTTGAAGCGTCGTACGAGCAGTACTTC. The encoded protein is CSVEASYEQYF.

The chain uses TRBV7-2 and TRBJ1-3; D ambiguous. Germline V gives CDR1 SGHTA, CDR2 FQGNSA. Trimming left V 5 bases short and J 2 bases short, with 13 bases between. The CDR3 has 15 residues. CDR3 sequence reads: CASSPDGYAGNTIYF. DNA for the CDR3: TGTGCCAGCAGCCCAGACGGGTACGCTGGAAACACCATATATTTT.

This clone is medium-sized (0.01 to 0.1%) in the sample. V usage is TRBV2 and J usage is TRBJ1-2; possible D gene TRBD1, 5 bases. CDR3 size: 14 residues. V dropped 6 bases and J dropped 2 bases, with 13 bases sitting between them. Germline V gives CDR1 SNHLY, CDR2 FYNNEI. In nucleotides, the CDR3 is TGTGCCAGCAGAAGGGGCGGACTAAACTATGGCTACACCTTC. Residues: CASRRGGLNYGYTF.

This clone was counted only a few times. The chain links TRBV11-2 to TRBJ1-6; D not resolved. The CDR3 runs to 14 residues. Germline V gives CDR1 SGHAT, CDR2 FQNNGV. V was shortened by 4 bases and J by 11 bases, with 15 bases between the two germline ends. Written as DNA, the CDR3 is TGTGCCAGCAGCTGGAGTGACTCAGAGACACCCCTCCACTTT. Residues: CASSWSDSETPLHF.

This chain uses TRBV6-6 with TRBJ2-5, with a possible D match to TRBD2 (5 bases). The V and J ends lost 6 bases and 5 bases respectively, with 16 bases between them. Germline values: CDR1 MNHNY, CDR2 SVGAGI (reference sequence). The CDR3 has 14 amino acids. The CDR3 DNA follows: TGTGCCAGCAGCCCGCCGGGGAGCGCTGAGACCCAGTACTTC. It yields the protein CASSPPGSAETQYF.

V usage is TRBV7-8 and J usage is TRBJ1-4; 7 bases agree with TRBD1. CDR1 and CDR2 (germline): SGHVS, FQNEAQ. J gave up 8 bases and V 5 bases, and 11 bases lay outside the gene matches. The CDR3 has 15 residues. The CDR3 region has the DNA TGTGCCAGCAGCCCAGGACAGGCTCGCAAGGAAAAACTGTTTTTT. It encodes CASSPGQARKEKLFF. The full variable domain, with the rest looked up from reference TRBV7-8 and TRBJ1-4, is GAGVSQSPRYKVAKRGQDVALRCDPISGHVSLFWYQQALGQGPEFLTYFQNEAQLDKSGLPSDRFFAERPEGSVSTLKIQRTQQEDSAVYLCASSPGQARKEKLFFGSGTQLSVL.